The rows below give T cell receptor beta chains drawn from one sample of a study of T cell responses to AZD1222 COVID-19 vaccine. The repertoire was sequenced with immunoSEQ multiplex PCR; TCRdb's copy has only in-frame clones and lacks some. The sample has 130,000 to 150,000 clones; around 90% are singletons. The sequencing used peripheral blood, collected 28 days after the second dose of the MenACWY control vaccine. The receptor set was obtained from an adult who received the MenACWY meningococcal vaccine as a control. Both conserved end residues are part of each CDR3. The D gene is left open where the match is weak. Some rows mark clone size as missing; the rest say once, few, many or name a class of expanded clone.

V	size	D	J	CDR3	DNA
TRBV3-1/TRBV3-2	once	NA	TRBJ2-5	CASSPRERETQYF	TGTGCCAGCAGCCCAAGAGAGAGGGAGACCCAGTACTTC
TRBV4-2	NA	NA	TRBJ1-1	CASSQETSGAFF	TGTGCCAGCAGCCAAGAAACCTCGGGAGCTTTCTTT
TRBV18	NA	TRBD1	TRBJ1-6	CASSPKEGTGTNNSPLHF	TGTGCCAGCTCACCAAAGGAGGGGACAGGGACAAATAATTCACCCCTCCACTTT
TRBV18	NA	NA	TRBJ1-1	CASSPSRQMNTEAFF	TGTGCCAGCTCACCATCTCGACAGATGAACACTGAAGCTTTCTTT
TRBV6-5	NA	TRBD1	TRBJ2-7	CASSRGTATAYEQYF	TGTGCCAGCAGTAGGGGGACAGCGACCGCCTACGAGCAGTACTTC
TRBV5-1	NA	TRBD2	TRBJ2-2	CASSLGLAGGTGELFF	TGCGCCAGCAGCTTGGGGCTAGCGGGAGGCACCGGGGAGCTGTTTTTT
TRBV27	NA	NA	TRBJ2-5	CASSPDPRGAKETQYF	TGTGCCAGCAGTCCCGACCCTCGAGGGGCGAAAGAGACCCAGTACTTC
TRBV27	once	NA	TRBJ1-5	CASSLGQGGNQPQHF	TGTGCCAGCAGTTTGGGCCAGGGAGGGAATCAGCCCCAGCATTTT
TRBV7-8	NA	TRBD1	TRBJ1-2	CASSGTDLNYGYTF	TGTGCCAGCAGCGGGACAGATCTTAACTATGGCTACACCTTC
TRBV4-3	NA	NA	TRBJ1-1	CASRKFPNTEAFF	TGCGCCAGCAGGAAGTTCCCGAACACTGAAGCTTTCTTT
TRBV19	NA	NA	TRBJ1-1	CASSNLGSITEAFF	TGTGCCAGTAGTAATCTCGGCAGTATCACTGAAGCTTTCTTT
TRBV18	NA	NA	TRBJ1-5	CASSPQGEYQPQHF	TGTGCCAGCTCGCCACAGGGAGAGTATCAGCCCCAGCATTTT
TRBV7-9	once	TRBD1	TRBJ2-7	CASSLGTGKNEQYF	TGTGCCAGCAGCTTAGGGACAGGGAAAAACGAGCAGTACTTC
TRBV10-3	NA	NA	TRBJ1-1	CAISTKRGTEAFF	TGTGCCATCAGTACGAAACGCGGCACTGAAGCTTTCTTT
TRBV12-3/TRBV12-4	NA	TRBD1	TRBJ2-5	CASSGQGLETQYF	TGTGCCAGCAGTGGACAGGGGCTAGAGACCCAGTACTTC
TRBV2	NA	NA	TRBJ1-6	CASRDLRDSPLHF	TGTGCCAGCAGAGACCTGAGGGATTCACCCCTCCACTTT